The entry below gives a single T cell receptor beta chain sequence along with its context. What it binds is unknown. The immunoSEQ assay was v3.0, run at survey level. Assay: immunoSEQ multiplex PCR; the TCRdb copy retains only in-frame clones and omits some. The table lists roughly 29,000 clones, around three quarters of them singletons. There are 14 residues in the CDR3. The germline CDR1 and CDR2 sequences are SGHNT and YENEEA. V gave up 5 bases and J gave up 4 bases, with 11 bases separating them. The data were obtained in a study of long-term antiretroviral therapy in people with HIV. Study information: The 2015 immediate-ART recommendation was preceded by the earliest samples by about a decade.

From each donor, at least one pre-ART PBMC sample and at least two post-ART PBMC samples were obtained. General study results and limits: HIV repertoires spanned tighter CDR3 length ranges than controls did.

Here the sequenced sample was unsorted PBMCs, taken 0.3 years after starting antiretroviral therapy. The clonotype was recovered from a man in his forties with HIV. The chain has TRBV11-3 and TRBJ2-2; no clear D gene. CDR3 sequence: CASSPRIATGELFF. The CDR3 coding sequence is TGTGCCAGCAGCCCCCGGATAGCCACCGGGGAGCTGTTTTTT.